The source of this TCR beta chain is a study of spatial heterogeneity in lung cancer. Time point reported: sample taken at primary tumor resection. In this sample, this clonotype turned up many times. What it binds is unknown. Overall study findings and caveats: Tumor mutation counts were tracked by expanded intratumoral alpha and beta TCR counts.

The library protocol tagged each TCR cDNA with a unique molecular identifier. TCRdb reprocessed the 5' RACE reads with MiXCR, giving one entry per CDR3 protein. The repertoire consists of about 12,000 distinct CDR3 sequences, with over 6.5% occurring once and the leading ten covering roughly 3%. Sample: lung tumor tissue, taken at surgery. The receptor comes from a female donor with early-stage non-small cell lung cancer.

The CDR3 spells CASKTSRDRPSTDTQYF. The CDR3 DNA is TGTGCCAGCAAGACGTCCCGGGACAGACCTAGCACAGATACGCAGTATTTT. This chain connects TRBV6-2 or TRBV6-3 to TRBJ2-3; TRBD1 agrees at 7 bases. Germline assignment: CDR1 MNHEY and CDR2 SVGEGT. J lost 0 bases, V lost 7 bases, and 13 bases had no gene match. The CDR3 sequence is 17 residues long.